One sample yielded the 28 T cell receptor beta chains listed below, sequenced in a study of shared clonotypes between healthy human individuals. The repertoire was sequenced with immunoSEQ multiplex PCR; TCRdb's copy has only in-frame clones and lacks some. The sample contains some 700,000 clones, roughly 88% of which appear only once. The source material was memory CD8+ T cells from PBMCs. This sample's subset: CD45RO+ cells pooled with CCR7-negative TemRA cells. Receptors were obtained from a man younger than 35 in good health. Some clones in this sample may be carry-over from other donors' samples.

Remarks on this clone: Other nucleotide sequences from this sample produce the same CDR3. V gene TRBV5-6 combines with J gene TRBJ2-7; possible D gene TRBD2, 6 bases. Germline V gene sequence: CDR1 SGHDT, CDR2 YYEEEE. This CDR3 contains 14 residues. The V end lost 0 bases, the J end lost 4 bases, and 11 bases lay between the germline ends. CDR3 in amino acids: CASSLGRGSYEQYF. CDR3 bases: TGTGCCAGCAGCTTGGGGCGGGGCTCGTACGAGCAGTACTTC.

V usage is TRBV28 and J usage is TRBJ2-5; D might be TRBD2 (6 bases). The CDR3 is 13 residues long. Trimming took 3 bases from V and 5 from J, leaving 10 bases between them. Germline V CDR1 and CDR2: MDHEN, SYDVKM. The CDR3 sequence is CASSFYGGETQYF. The CDR3, as DNA: TGTGCCAGCAGTTTTTACGGAGGGGAGACCCAGTACTTC.

The V gene is TRBV7-2, the J gene TRBJ1-1, with unresolved D. This CDR3 spans 15 amino acids. The V and J ends lost 1 base and 1 base respectively, with 10 bases between them. Germline V CDR1 and CDR2: SGHTA, FQGNSA. In DNA, the CDR3 is TGTGCCAGCAGCTTAGGGGCCTTTGCGAACACTGAAGCTTTCTTT. Amino acids: CASSLGAFANTEAFF. Full variable domain (outside the CDR3, taken from reference TRBV7-2 and TRBJ1-1): GAGVSQSPSNKVTEKGKDVELRCDPISGHTALYWYRQSLGQGLEFLIYFQGNSAPDKSGLPSDRFSAERTGGSVSTLTIQRTQQEDSAVYLCASSLGAFANTEAFFGQGTRLTVV.

This clone was observed once. This chain connects TRBV29-1 to TRBJ1-2, with 8 bases lining up with TRBD1. V dropped 1 base and J dropped 1; count of bases not matched to a gene: 2. Germline V gene data show CDR1 as SQVTM and CDR2 as ANQGSEA. The length of the CDR3 is 14 residues. The CDR3 region has the DNA TGCAGCGTTGAAGGGACAGGGAGTAACTATGGCTACACCTTC. Translated, it gives CSVEGTGSNYGYTF. The whole variable domain, remainder taken from reference TRBV29-1 and TRBJ1-2, is SAVISQKPSRDICQRGTSLTIQCQVDSQVTMMFWYRQQPGQSLTLIATANQGSEATYESGFVIDKFPISRPNLTFSTLTVSNMSPEDSSIYLCSVEGTGSNYGYTFGSGTRLTVV.

V usage is TRBV10-3 and J usage is TRBJ1-5; the D gene is possibly TRBD1 (5 bases). The V gene's germline CDR1 is ENHRY and CDR2 SYGVKD. The CDR3 extends over 14 amino acids. Trimming pared 6 bases from V and 0 bases from J, leaving 9 bases between. CDR3 nucleotides: TGTGCCATCAGGGGGGGGGATAGCAATCAGCCCCAGCATTTT. Residues: CAIRGGDSNQPQHF.

This chain connects TRBV6-1 to TRBJ1-1, with unresolved D. The CDR3 has 14 residues. V gave up 5 bases and J gave up 1 base, with 11 bases separating them. Germline V gene data show CDR1 as MNHNS and CDR2 as SASEGT. The CDR3 sequence: CASSWTAQNTEAFF. The CDR3 coding sequence is TGTGCCAGCAGTTGGACTGCCCAGAACACTGAAGCTTTCTTT.

This rearrangement joins TRBV6-5 to TRBJ2-1; no clear D. This CDR3 contains 15 residues. Germline V CDR1 and CDR2: MNHEY, SVGAGI. V was clipped by 6 bases and J by 3 bases, with 15 bases between them. CDR3 sequence: CASRGSRPSYNEQFF. The CDR3 nucleotides are TGTGCCAGCAGGGGTAGCAGACCTAGCTACAATGAGCAGTTCTTC.

V is TRBV4-1 and J is TRBJ2-7; D uncertain. The CDR3 has 13 amino acids. Germline values: CDR1 MGHRA, CDR2 YSYEKL. Trimming stripped 2 bases from V and 2 bases from J, with 7 bases between. CDR3 amino acids: CASSQHEAYEQYF. CDR3 nucleotide sequence: TGCGCCAGCAGCCAACACGAAGCCTACGAGCAGTACTTC.

V usage is TRBV4-1 and J usage is TRBJ2-2; D is uncertain. CDR3 size: 14 residues. V dropped 1 base and J dropped 10 bases, with 13 bases sitting between them. The germline CDR1 and CDR2 sequences are MGHRA and YSYEKL. DNA for the CDR3: TGCGCCAGCAGCCAAGCCCCGGCCTCGGCGGAGCTGTTTTTT. Amino acid sequence: CASSQAPASAELFF.

This clone has only one observation. The V gene is TRBV4-1, the J gene TRBJ2-7; TRBD2 aligns across 12 bases. The CDR3 extends over 17 amino acids. Germline V gene sequence: CDR1 MGHRA, CDR2 YSYEKL. Losses at the gene ends were 4 bases for V and 7 bases for J; bases not matched to a gene: 14. CDR3 nucleotide sequence: TGCGCCAGCAGCCGCCTGACTAGCGGGAGTTTGAGTGGTGAGCAGTACTTC. Its protein is CASSRLTSGSLSGEQYF.

The chain joins TRBV10-2 to TRBJ2-7; D ambiguous. Germline values: CDR1 WSHSY, CDR2 SAAADI. Trimming took off 2 bases at V and 1 base at J, with 6 bases between the two ends. This CDR3 region has 13 residues. DNA of the CDR3: TGCGCCAGCAGTGAGGGGGTTTCCTACGAGCAGTACTTC. As protein: CASSEGVSYEQYF.

The chain couples TRBV4-1 to TRBJ2-5; 7 bases map to TRBD1. The CDR3 contains 15 residues. Trimming removed 0 bases from V and 9 bases from J; junction bases left unmatched: 10. CDR1 MGHRA and CDR2 YSYEKL come from the germline V gene. For the CDR3, the DNA is TGCGCCAGCAGCCAAGAAACAGGGGCCCTGACTGCCCAGTACTTC. Its translation: CASSQETGALTAQYF.

V usage is TRBV19 and J usage is TRBJ2-1; D uncertain. The ends were cut back, 1 base at V and 5 bases at J, with 9 bases in the middle. CDR3 size: 14 residues. Germline V gene data show CDR1 as LNHDA and CDR2 as SQIVND (reference sequence). As DNA, the CDR3 is TGTGCCAGTAGTATAGGGTTAGTAGACAATGAGCAGTTCTTC. Protein: CASSIGLVDNEQFF.

V usage is TRBV5-5 and J usage is TRBJ2-1; TRBD1 agrees at 7 bases. The CDR3 has 15 amino acids. The junction had 5 bases not matched to a gene; V was cut back by 1 base and J by 4 bases. The germline gives CDR1 SGHKS, CDR2 YYEKEE (reference sequence). The CDR3 nucleotides read TGTGCCAGCAGCTTGATGACAGGGCGGTACAATGAGCAGTTCTTC. Translation: CASSLMTGRYNEQFF.

The rearrangement uses TRBV11-3 and TRBJ2-7, with 8 bases identical to TRBD2. V lost 4 bases and J lost 5; bases outside the gene matches: 7. CDR1 and CDR2 from the germline V gene are SGHNT and YENEEA. The CDR3 runs 14 residues. This CDR3 reads CASSSGREGDEQYF. The CDR3 DNA reads TGTGCCAGCAGCTCCGGGAGGGAGGGAGACGAGCAGTACTTC.

V and J are TRBV9 and TRBJ2-2, with a weak D call TRBD2 (6 bases). V was shortened by 2 bases and J by 2 bases, with 13 bases between the two germline ends. CDR1 and CDR2 (germline): SGDLS, YYNGEE. The CDR3 spans 16 residues. CDR3 DNA sequence: TGTGCCAGCAGCGTGTCCGGGACTGACAACACCGGGGAGCTGTTTTTT. Amino acids: CASSVSGTDNTGELFF. Together with reference TRBV9 and TRBJ2-2, the CDR3 gives the full variable domain: DSGVTQTPKHLITATGQRVTLRCSPRSGDLSVYWYQQSLDQGLQFLIQYYNGEERAKGNILERFSAQQFPDLHSELNLSSLELGDSALYFCASSVSGTDNTGELFFGEGSRLTVL.

This chain uses TRBV7-9 with TRBJ2-1; D possibly uses TRBD1 or TRBD2 (5 bases each). The CDR3 loop spans 17 amino acids. Trimming took 2 bases from V and 1 from J, leaving 15 bases between them. Germline V lookup: CDR1 SEHNR, CDR2 FQNEAQ (reference sequence). The CDR3 here is CASSLSGQGVSYNEQFF. DNA of the CDR3: TGTGCCAGCAGCTTATCGGGCCAGGGAGTTTCCTACAATGAGCAGTTCTTC.

As regards this clone: The sample holds other DNA sequences that translate to the same CDR3. The chain uses TRBV30 and TRBJ1-1; no reliable D call. The CDR3 sequence is 12 residues long. Germline CDR1 and CDR2: GTSNPN and SVGIG (reference sequence). Between the trimmed V and J ends, which lost 3 bases and 4 bases, there was a span of 9 bases. For the CDR3, the DNA is TGTGCCTGGAGGAGAGGAGGCACTGAAGCTTTCTTT. Translated, it gives CAWRRGGTEAFF.

The chain recombines TRBV6-6 with TRBJ2-5; 15 nucleotides align to TRBD2. The V and J ends lost 6 bases and 5 bases, in that order; junction bases with no gene match: 4. This CDR3 has 15 residues. Germline assignment: CDR1 MNHNY and CDR2 SVGAGI (reference sequence). CDR3 loop: CASRPGLAGGETQYF. The CDR3 DNA sequence: TGTGCCAGCAGGCCGGGACTAGCGGGAGGTGAGACCCAGTACTTC.

By sample share, this clone is medium-sized. This same CDR3 is encoded by further DNA sequences in the sample. As DNA, the CDR3 is TGTGCCAGCAGTCCCGGGACTAGCAGCACAGATACGCAGTATTTT. Amino acids: CASSPGTSSTDTQYF. The chain recombines TRBV2 with TRBJ2-3, with 9 bases that match TRBD2. Germline V gene sequence: CDR1 SNHLY, CDR2 FYNNEI. V lost 5 bases and J lost 0; bases outside the gene matches: 3. The CDR3 contains 15 residues. Filled out from reference TRBV2 and TRBJ2-3, the complete variable domain reads EPEVTQTPSHQVTQMGQEVILRCVPISNHLYFYWYRQILGQKVEFLVSFYNNEISEKSEIFDDQFSVERPDGSNFTLKIRSTKLEDSAMYFCASSPGTSSTDTQYFGPGTRLTVL.

This chain connects TRBV5-1 to TRBJ2-5; no definite D call. Matching the DNA end better, TRBJ2-7 makes the J call doubtful. The germline gives CDR1 SGHRS, CDR2 YFSETQ. The CDR3 has 12 residues. CDR3 residues: CASSLGPNEQYF. In DNA form, the CDR3 reads TGCGCCAGCAGCTTGGGCCCCAACGAGCAGTACTTC.

V and J are TRBV5-1 and TRBJ1-1; perhaps TRBD1 as D (5 bases). CDR1 and CDR2 from the germline V gene are SGHRS and YFSETQ. The CDR3 is 14 residues long. V lost 4 bases to trimming and J lost 3 bases, with 13 bases between them. The DNA of the CDR3 is TGCGCCAGCAGCCCAAGGGACGGGGACACTGAAGCTTTCTTT. Encoded protein: CASSPRDGDTEAFF.

V and J are TRBV7-3 and TRBJ1-2, with 7 bases aligning to TRBD1. Looked up from germline, CDR1 is SGHTA and CDR2 is FQGTGA. The V and J ends lost 5 bases and 9 bases, in that order; junction bases with no gene match: 12. This CDR3 comprises 14 residues. The DNA for the CDR3 is TGTGCCAGCAGCCCCGAGCAGGGGGATTATCGCTACACCTTC. This sequence encodes CASSPEQGDYRYTF.

The rearrangement links TRBV5-1 to TRBJ1-4; D unresolved. The CDR3 is made up of 15 amino acids. Trimming took off 4 bases at V and 3 bases at J, with 13 bases between the two ends. Per the germline V gene, CDR1 is SGHRS and CDR2 is YFSETQ. The CDR3 loop is CASSPYFSSNEKLFF. DNA for the CDR3: TGCGCCAGCAGCCCCTATTTCAGCTCTAATGAAAAACTGTTTTTT. The complete variable domain, with remaining parts taken from reference TRBV5-1 and TRBJ1-4, reads KAGVTQTPRYLIKTRGQQVTLSCSPISGHRSVSWYQQTPGQGLQFLFEYFSETQRNKGNFPGRFSGRQFSNSRSEMNVSTLELGDSALYLCASSPYFSSNEKLFFGSGTQLSVL.

The chain couples TRBV10-3 to TRBJ2-7; 11 positions agree with TRBD2. Losses at the gene ends were 0 bases for V and 2 bases for J; bases not matched to a gene: 0. Germline CDR1 ENHRY, CDR2 SYGVKD. The CDR3 contains 15 residues. CDR3 bases: TGTGCCATCAGTGAGTCGACTAGCGGGACCTACGAGCAGTACTTC. This encodes CAISESTSGTYEQYF.

The gene calls are TRBV5-1 and TRBJ2-3; TRBD1 matches 10 bases. J lost 0 bases, V lost 3 bases, and 4 bases had no gene match. Germline CDR1 is SGHRS and CDR2 is YFSETQ. CDR3 size: 16 residues. The CDR3, as DNA: TGCGCCAGCAGCTCCGGGACAGGGGAAAGCACAGATACGCAGTATTTT. Its protein product is CASSSGTGESTDTQYF.

V and J are TRBV5-1 and TRBJ2-5; no definite D call. The DNA end favors TRBJ2-7, so the J call may be wrong. This CDR3 region has 14 residues. Germline CDR1 and CDR2: SGHRS and YFSETQ. CDR3 sequence (DNA): TGCGCCAGCAGCTTGTCCCCGTCTGACTACGAGCAGTACTTC. It translates to CASSLSPSDYEQYF.

V gene TRBV11-2 combines with J gene TRBJ2-7, with 16 bases matching TRBD2. The CDR3 has 18 amino acids. V shed 1 base and J 3 bases; nucleotides not matched to a gene: 6. Looked up from germline, CDR1 is SGHAT and CDR2 is FQNNGV. CDR3 sequence reads: CASSLGPGTSGRGYEQYF. In DNA, the CDR3 is TGTGCCAGCAGCTTAGGACCCGGGACTAGCGGGAGGGGCTACGAGCAGTACTTC.